This TCR beta chain was obtained from a study of early T cells in non-severe SARS-CoV-2 infection. About the research overall: Chains were not paired, and sequencing was done on bulk RNA from unsorted whole blood.

Researchers attached unique molecular identifiers to individual cDNA molecules. TCRdb independently ran MiXCR on the 5' RACE reads; one entry per CDR3 protein. The sample lists 68,000 or so distinct CDR3 sequences; less than 15% were seen once. This receptor was identified in an adult who was a healthcare worker with PCR-confirmed SARS-CoV-2 infection or an uninfected control (not recorded which). The sequencing sample was made of whole blood.

In DNA, the CDR3 is TGCGCCAGCAGTGAGGACGGTCAGCCCCAGCATTTT. Residues: CASSEDGQPQHF. This chain uses TRBV10-1 with TRBJ1-5; D not resolved. V lost 2 bases to trimming and J lost 6 bases, with 5 bases between them. This CDR3 region has 12 residues. The germline CDR1 and CDR2 sequences are WNHNN and SYGVQD (reference sequence).